Shown below are 9 T cell receptor beta chains from a single sample sequenced in a study of healthy donors' naive CD4 and CD8 T cells. TCR libraries were built from 500 to 600 ng of total RNA by linear amplification. TCRdb recomputed calls from the reads with MiXCR, one row per CDR3 protein. The repertoire holds roughly 200,000 distinct CDR3 sequences, with around 80% as singletons. The material sequenced was naive CD4+ and CD8+ T cells sorted from blood, pooled from several donors. Receptors originate from a pool of human donors in good health; the sample pools cells from several healthy donors.

The chain has TRBV19 and TRBJ2-7, with TRBD2 identical over 8 bases. The length of the CDR3 is 14 residues. CDR1 is LNHDA, CDR2 SQIVND, per germline (reference sequence). J was trimmed by 2 bases and V by 3 bases; bases with no gene match: 3. This CDR3 reads CASSILAGPYEQYF. The CDR3 DNA reads TGTGCCAGTAGTATCCTAGCGGGTCCCTACGAGCAGTACTTC.

Note on this clonotype: Its ends do not fully match the called genes, so a read error is possible. The V and J genes are TRBV5-1 and TRBJ1-2; D is unresolved. Germline values: CDR1 SGHRS, CDR2 YFSETQ. The CDR3 totals 15 residues. The CDR3 coding sequence is TGTGCCAGCAGCCCCGAAGGCACAGTCTTCTATGGCTACACCTTC. This sequence encodes CASSPEGTVFYGYTF.

On this clonotype itself: An end of the junction does not agree with germline; a read error may underlie this. The chain uses TRBV29-1 and TRBJ2-5; the D gene is possibly TRBD1 (5 bases). The CDR3 loop spans 12 amino acids. The germline V gene has CDR1 SQVTM and CDR2 ANQGSEA. The CDR3 spells CSVGTHQEAQYF. CDR3 bases: TGCAGCGTTGGGACACACCAAGAGGCCCAGTACTTC.

The V gene is TRBV29-1, the J gene TRBJ2-7, with 8 bases that match TRBD1. V trimming: 1 base; J trimming: 2 bases; junction bases outside the gene matches: 13. Germline CDR1 is SQVTM and CDR2 is ANQGSEA. The CDR3 has 17 residues. CDR3 nucleotide sequence: TGCAGCGTTGAAGCTACAACCGAGGACAGGGTTACCTACGAGCAGTACTTC. Translating it yields CSVEATTEDRVTYEQYF.

V usage is TRBV20-1 and J usage is TRBJ2-1, with TRBD2 matching 14 bases. The length of the CDR3 is 20 residues. Per the germline V gene, CDR1 is DFQATT and CDR2 is SNEGSKA (reference sequence). The junction had 12 bases not matched to a gene; V was cut back by 0 bases and J by 2 bases. DNA for the CDR3: TGCAGTGCTAGAGACGAGTCGGAGACTAGCGGGAGGGCTACCTACAATGAGCAGTTCTTC. Amino acids: CSARDESETSGRATYNEQFF.

The CDR3 DNA reads TGTGCCACCAGTGACCCGACTAGCGGGAGCCCCGGGGAGCTGTTTTTT. This gives the protein CATSDPTSGSPGELFF. The chain couples TRBV24-1 to TRBJ2-2; TRBD2 matches 12 bases. CDR1 and CDR2 (germline): KGHDR, SFDVKD. V shed 4 bases, J shed 6 bases, and the junction held 5 bases outside the gene matches. The CDR3 runs to 16 residues.

In DNA, the CDR3 is TGCGCCAGCAGCCAAGAGACTAGCGGTATCTACGAGCAGTACTTC. Its translation is CASSQETSGIYEQYF. The genes are TRBV4-3 and TRBJ2-7, with 9 bases identical to TRBD2. Germline CDR1 is LGHNA and CDR2 is YSLEER. V dropped 0 bases and J dropped 3; count of bases not matched to a gene: 3. CDR3 size: 15 residues.

This chain connects TRBV6-5 to TRBJ1-1; TRBD1 might be the D (6 bases). The CDR3 runs to 15 residues. Germline V gene lookup returns CDR1 MNHEY and CDR2 SVGAGI. V was trimmed by 8 bases and J by 1 base, leaving 17 bases between them. Here the CDR3 reads CASLPYRAGNTEAFF. The DNA of the CDR3 is TGTGCCAGCCTCCCGTACAGGGCTGGGAACACTGAAGCTTTCTTT.

The rearrangement links TRBV27 to TRBJ1-2; tentatively, D is TRBD1 (6 bases). The CDR3 runs 15 residues. Germline V lookup: CDR1 MNHEY, CDR2 SMNVEV (reference sequence). V lost 2 bases to trimming and J lost 3 bases, with 13 bases between them. For the CDR3, the DNA is TGTGCCAGCAGTTTAGAGGGGACAACCCACTATGGCTACACCTTC. Encoded protein: CASSLEGTTHYGYTF.